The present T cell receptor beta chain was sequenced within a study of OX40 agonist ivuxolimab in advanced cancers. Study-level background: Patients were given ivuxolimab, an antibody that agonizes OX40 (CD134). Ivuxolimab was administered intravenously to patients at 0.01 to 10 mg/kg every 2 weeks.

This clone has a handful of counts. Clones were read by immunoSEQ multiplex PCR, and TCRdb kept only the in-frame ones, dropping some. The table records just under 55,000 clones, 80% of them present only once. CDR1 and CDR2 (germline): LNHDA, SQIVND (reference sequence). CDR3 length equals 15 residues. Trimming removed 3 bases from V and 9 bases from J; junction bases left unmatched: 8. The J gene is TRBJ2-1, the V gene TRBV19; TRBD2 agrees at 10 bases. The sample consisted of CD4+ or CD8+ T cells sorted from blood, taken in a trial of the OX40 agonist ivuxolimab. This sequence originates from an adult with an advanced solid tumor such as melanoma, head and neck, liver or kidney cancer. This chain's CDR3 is CASSMASGREGEQFF. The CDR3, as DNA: TGTGCCAGTAGTATGGCCAGCGGGAGGGAAGGTGAGCAGTTCTTC.